The clone carrying this TCR beta chain has more than one count but fewer than ten. What it binds is unknown. This entry belongs to a study of T cells in Graves' hyperthyroidism and ophthalmopathy. Whole-study findings and limits: Clonotypes that were expanded in thyroid above 0.001 mostly appeared in blood too. In the analysis, a 13 V-J model separated ophthalmopathy from stable hyperthyroidism.

Authors of the study amplified TCR beta CDR3 regions from RNA transcripts. An initial round of RT-PCR targeting the TCR CDR3 relied on the HTBI primer set. One entry per CDR3 protein, called by TCRdb with MiXCR from the multiplex PCR reads. The sample consists of fewer than 500,000 distinct CDR3 sequences, roughly 13% of them appearing once. V lost 8 bases and J lost 5, with 18 bases in between. This CDR3 contains 14 residues. Germline assignment: CDR1 MDHEN and CDR2 SYDVKM. This chain connects TRBV28 to TRBJ2-5, with a tentative D call TRBD1 (5 bases). Sequenced input: blood. This sequence was found in a man aged 25-45 years with Graves' hyperthyroidism that later progressed to Graves' ophthalmopathy. The chain's CDR3 is CASRTPDTWETQYF. In nucleotides, the CDR3 is TGTGCCAGCCGTACCCCGGACACCTGGGAGACCCAGTACTTC.